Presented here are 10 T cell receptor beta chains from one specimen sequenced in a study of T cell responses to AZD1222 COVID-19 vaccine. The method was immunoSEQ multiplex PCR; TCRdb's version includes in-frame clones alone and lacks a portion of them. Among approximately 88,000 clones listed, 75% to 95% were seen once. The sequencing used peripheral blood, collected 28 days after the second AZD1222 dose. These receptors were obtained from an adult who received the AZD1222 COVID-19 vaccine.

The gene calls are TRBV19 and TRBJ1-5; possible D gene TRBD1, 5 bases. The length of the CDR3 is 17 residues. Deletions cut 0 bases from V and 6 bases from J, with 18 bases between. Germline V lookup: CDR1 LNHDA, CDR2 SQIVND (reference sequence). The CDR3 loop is CASSIDLRQGRSQPQHF. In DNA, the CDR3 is TGTGCCAGTAGTATAGATCTAAGGCAGGGCCGGAGTCAGCCCCAGCATTTT. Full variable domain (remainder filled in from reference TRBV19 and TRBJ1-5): DGGITQSPKYLFRKEGQNVTLSCEQNLNHDAMYWYRQDPGQGLRLIYYSQIVNDFQKGDIAEGYSVSREKKESFPLTVTSAQKNPTAFYLCASSIDLRQGRSQPQHFGDGTRLSIL.

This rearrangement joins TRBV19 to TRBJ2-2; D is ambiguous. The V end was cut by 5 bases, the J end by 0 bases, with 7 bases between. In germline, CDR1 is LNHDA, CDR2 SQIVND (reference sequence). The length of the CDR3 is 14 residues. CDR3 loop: CASSGTANTGELFF. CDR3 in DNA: TGTGCCAGTAGTGGAACGGCGAACACCGGGGAGCTGTTTTTT.

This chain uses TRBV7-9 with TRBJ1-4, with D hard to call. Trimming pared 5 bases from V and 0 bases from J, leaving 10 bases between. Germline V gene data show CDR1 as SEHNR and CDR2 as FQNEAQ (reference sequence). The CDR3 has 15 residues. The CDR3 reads CASSRHFPTNEKLFF. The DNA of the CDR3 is TGTGCCAGCAGCCGACACTTCCCAACTAATGAAAAACTGTTTTTT.

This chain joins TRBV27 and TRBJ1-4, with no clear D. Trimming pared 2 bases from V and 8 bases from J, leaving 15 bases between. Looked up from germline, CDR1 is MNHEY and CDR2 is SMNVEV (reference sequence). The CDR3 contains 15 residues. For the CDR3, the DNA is TGTGCCAGCAGTTTAGTAGGAGGTCCAAACGAAAAACTGTTTTTT. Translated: CASSLVGGPNEKLFF. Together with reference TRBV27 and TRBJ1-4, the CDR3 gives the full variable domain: EAQVTQNPRYLITVTGKKLTVTCSQNMNHEYMSWYRQDPGLGLRQIYYSMNVEVTDKGDVPEGYKVSRKEKRNFPLILESPSPNQTSLYFCASSLVGGPNEKLFFGSGTQLSVL.

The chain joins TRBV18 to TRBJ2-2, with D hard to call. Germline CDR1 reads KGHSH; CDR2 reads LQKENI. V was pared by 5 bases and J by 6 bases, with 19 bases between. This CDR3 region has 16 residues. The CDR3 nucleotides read TGTGCCAGCTCAGAAATGCTTGCGAGTGAGGCCGGGGAGCTGTTTTTT. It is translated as CASSEMLASEAGELFF. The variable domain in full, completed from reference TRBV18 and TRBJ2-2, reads NAGVMQNPRHLVRRRGQEARLRCSPMKGHSHVYWYRQLPEEGLKFMVYLQKENIIDESGMPKERFSAEFPKEGPSILRIQQVVRGDSAAYFCASSEMLASEAGELFFGEGSRLTVL.

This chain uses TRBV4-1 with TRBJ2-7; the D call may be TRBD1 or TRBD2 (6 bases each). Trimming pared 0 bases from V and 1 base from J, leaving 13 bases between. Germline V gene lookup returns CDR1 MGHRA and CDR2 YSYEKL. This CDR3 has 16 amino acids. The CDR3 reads CASSQDTTGGSYEQYF. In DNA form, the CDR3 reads TGCGCCAGCAGCCAAGACACGACAGGAGGGTCCTACGAGCAGTACTTC.

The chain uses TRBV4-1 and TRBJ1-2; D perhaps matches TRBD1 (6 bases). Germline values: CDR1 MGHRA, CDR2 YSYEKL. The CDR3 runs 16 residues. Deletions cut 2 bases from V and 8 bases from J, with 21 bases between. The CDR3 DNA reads TGCGCCAGCAGCCAACATAGACAGGACGGTATAGGGGGCTACACCTTC. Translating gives CASSQHRQDGIGGYTF.

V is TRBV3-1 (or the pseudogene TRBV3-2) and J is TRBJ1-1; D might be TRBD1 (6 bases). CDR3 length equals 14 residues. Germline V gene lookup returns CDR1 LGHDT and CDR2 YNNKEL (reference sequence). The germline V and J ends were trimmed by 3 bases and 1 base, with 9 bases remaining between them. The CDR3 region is CASSQAGANTEAFF. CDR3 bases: TGTGCCAGCAGCCAGGCAGGGGCGAACACTGAAGCTTTCTTT.

The CDR3 DNA is TGTGCCAGCAGTCCAGGTGCCGGGCCCCAGCATTTT. Translating it yields CASSPGAGPQHF. The V and J genes are TRBV2 and TRBJ1-5; D gene ambiguous. CDR1 is SNHLY, CDR2 FYNNEI, per germline. Trimming removed 5 bases from V and 9 bases from J, with 11 bases in between. The CDR3 loop spans 12 amino acids.

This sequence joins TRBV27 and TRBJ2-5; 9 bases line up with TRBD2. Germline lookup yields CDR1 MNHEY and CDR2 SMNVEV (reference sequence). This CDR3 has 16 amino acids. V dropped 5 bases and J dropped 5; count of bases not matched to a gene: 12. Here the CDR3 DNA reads TGTGCCAGCAGTCCACCCGGGCGGGGGGGCCTTGAGACCCAGTACTTC. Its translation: CASSPPGRGGLETQYF.